This T cell receptor (beta chain) derives from a study of blood T cell repertoires in COVID-19. Study-level information: Whether acute or convalescent, the COVID-19 samples came from the United States, Italy and Spain. The cDNA or gDNA used as material had been derived from T cells, B-cell-depleted T cells, or PBMCs.

CDR1 and CDR2 from the germline V gene are MNHEY and SMNVEV (reference sequence). V trimming: 5 bases; J trimming: 0 bases; junction bases outside the gene matches: 4. The CDR3 is made up of 15 amino acids. The protocol was immunoSEQ multiplex PCR, while the TCRdb copy is restricted to in-frame clones and leaves out a portion. The table lists about half a million clones, roughly nine tenths of them singletons. V gene TRBV27 combines with J gene TRBJ1-1, with 9 bases fitting TRBD1. Material: peripheral blood. The sequence came from a man between 18 and 35 years old with COVID-19, enrolled during active disease. The CDR3 nucleotides read TGTGCCAGCAGTCCTACAGGGGGCATGAACACTGAAGCTTTCTTT. Translating it yields CASSPTGGMNTEAFF.